Shown below are 19 T cell receptor beta chains from a single sample sequenced in a study of cytomegalovirus exposure and HLA in healthy donors. TCRdb's copy holds only in-frame clones and misses some; the assay was immunoSEQ multiplex PCR. The table has about 140,000 clones, almost 85% seen once. The sample consisted of PBMCs. The source of these receptors is a woman in her 30s in good health and CMV-seronegative.

The chain links TRBV19 to TRBJ2-3, with D hard to call. Germline V lookup: CDR1 LNHDA, CDR2 SQIVND (reference sequence). V was cut by 3 bases and J by 4 bases, with 5 bases left in between. The CDR3 has 12 residues. The CDR3 bases are TGTGCCAGTAGTATTTCATCAGATACGCAGTATTTT. Protein sequence: CASSISSDTQYF.

V is TRBV5-6 and J is TRBJ2-7, with TRBD1 identical over 9 bases. This CDR3 contains 15 residues. V shed 0 bases, J shed 3 bases, and the junction held 4 bases outside the gene matches. Germline lookup yields CDR1 SGHDT and CDR2 YYEEEE. The CDR3 here is CASSLDVDRGYEQYF. CDR3 DNA sequence: TGTGCCAGCAGCTTGGATGTGGACAGGGGCTACGAGCAGTACTTC.

The J gene is TRBJ2-6, the V gene TRBV6-1; 10 bases agree with TRBD1. Trimming took 8 bases from V and 1 from J; bases not matched to a gene: 2. Germline CDR1 MNHNS, CDR2 SASEGT. The CDR3 length is 15 residues. The CDR3 here is CASGTGESGANVLTF. For the CDR3, the DNA is TGTGCCAGCGGGACAGGGGAATCTGGGGCCAACGTCCTGACTTTC.

The chain has TRBV2 and TRBJ2-2; 7 nucleotides align to TRBD1. V lost 5 bases and J lost 5; bases outside the gene matches: 5. CDR3 length equals 14 residues. Germline V gives CDR1 SNHLY, CDR2 FYNNEI. CDR3 loop: CASSSQGVTGELFF. As DNA, the CDR3 is TGTGCCAGCAGTTCCCAGGGGGTAACCGGGGAGCTGTTTTTT.

This clone was seen a single time. The rearrangement joins TRBV28 to TRBJ1-2; TRBD1 matches at 10 bases. Unmatched junction bases numbered 4, after V lost 6 bases and J lost 3 bases. The CDR3 covers 14 residues. Germline values: CDR1 MDHEN, CDR2 SYDVKM. Here the CDR3 DNA reads TGTGCCAGCAGGAGCGGACAGGGGGACTATGGCTACACCTTC. This translates into CASRSGQGDYGYTF.

The chain is built from TRBV7-2 and TRBJ2-1; D is undetermined. The germline gives CDR1 SGHTA, CDR2 FQGNSA. V was cut by 1 base and J by 6 bases, with 10 bases left in between. This CDR3 spans 14 amino acids. CDR3 loop: CASSLVSSLNEQFF. In nucleotides, the CDR3 is TGTGCCAGCAGCTTAGTCTCCTCACTCAATGAGCAGTTCTTC.

This sequence joins TRBV7-9 and TRBJ2-7; D might be TRBD1 (6 bases). Germline V gene sequence: CDR1 SEHNR, CDR2 FQNEAQ (reference sequence). The CDR3 loop spans 12 amino acids. The germline V and J ends were trimmed by 5 bases and 3 bases, with 8 bases remaining between them. CDR3 bases: TGTGCCAGCAGCGGACAGTTCTACGAGCAGTACTTC. Protein: CASSGQFYEQYF.

The chain recombines TRBV2 with TRBJ2-1; 9 bases are shared with TRBD1. The CDR3 length is 15 residues. With V trimmed by 6 bases and J by 0 bases, 3 bases remained unmatched. Germline V CDR1 and CDR2: SNHLY, FYNNEI. CDR3 nucleotides: TGTGCCAGCAGGATACAGGGGGCCTCCTACAATGAGCAGTTCTTC. This translates into CASRIQGASYNEQFF.

The rearrangement links TRBV4-3 to TRBJ1-4, with D possibly being TRBD1 (6 bases). CDR3 length equals 13 residues. Between the trimmed V and J ends, which lost 5 bases and 8 bases, there was a span of 12 bases. Germline lookup yields CDR1 LGHNA and CDR2 YSLEER. The CDR3 protein is CASSSDRHEKLFF. The CDR3 coding sequence is TGCGCCAGCAGCTCAGACAGGCACGAAAAACTGTTTTTT.

Only one count was recorded for this clone. This chain links TRBV7-3 with TRBJ2-7; unclear D gene. The germline V and J ends were trimmed by 4 bases and 7 bases, with 14 bases remaining between them. This CDR3 is 13 amino acids long. Germline CDR1 reads SGHTA; CDR2 reads FQGTGA. The chain's CDR3 is CASSSLPGGEQYF. The CDR3 DNA sequence: TGTGCCAGCAGCTCGCTGCCGGGTGGAGAGCAGTACTTC.

This sequence joins TRBV4-3 and TRBJ2-4, with 16 bases fitting TRBD2. Germline CDR1 is LGHNA and CDR2 is YSLEER. The CDR3 sequence is 18 residues long. Losses at the gene ends were 3 bases for V and 3 bases for J; bases not matched to a gene: 5. CDR3 in DNA: TGCGCCAGCAGCCAGGGGACTAGCGGGGGGGACTACAAAAACATTCAGTACTTC. Protein product: CASSQGTSGGDYKNIQYF.

The CDR3 bases are TGTGCCAGCAGCCCCGGCACAGATACGCAGTATTTT. It encodes CASSPGTDTQYF. V usage is TRBV7-2 and J usage is TRBJ2-3; no firm D call. The germline V gene has CDR1 SGHTA and CDR2 FQGNSA. This CDR3 contains 12 residues. The V gene lost 5 bases and the J gene lost 1 base, with 4 bases spanning the gap.

In this sample, this clone turned up once. The CDR3 sequence is CASSLASSTGGTDTQYF. For the CDR3, the DNA is TGCGCCAGCAGCTTGGCGTCCTCTACGGGGGGCACAGATACGCAGTATTTT. The chain carries TRBV5-1 and TRBJ2-3, with D possibly being TRBD2 (6 bases). Germline CDR1 reads SGHRS; CDR2 reads YFSETQ. The CDR3 length is 17 residues. V shed 0 bases and J shed 1 base, with 15 bases lying between them.

The gene calls are TRBV5-1 and TRBJ2-2; D is perhaps TRBD2 (5 bases). The V gene lost 1 base and the J gene lost 3 bases, with 10 bases spanning the gap. Looked up from germline, CDR1 is SGHRS and CDR2 is YFSETQ. The CDR3 contains 15 residues. The CDR3 protein is CASSLSERYTGELFF. CDR3 in DNA: TGCGCCAGCAGCTTGTCGGAGCGGTACACCGGGGAGCTGTTTTTT. Based on the CDR3 plus reference TRBV5-1 and TRBJ2-2, the full variable domain is KAGVTQTPRYLIKTRGQQVTLSCSPISGHRSVSWYQQTPGQGLQFLFEYFSETQRNKGNFPGRFSGRQFSNSRSEMNVSTLELGDSALYLCASSLSERYTGELFFGEGSRLTVL.

This clone was seen only once. CDR3 bases: TGTGCCAGCAGCCCTACCCGACAGGGGGCGTCGCGCGCTTTCTTT. Protein product: CASSPTRQGASRAFF. The chain combines TRBV7-3 with TRBJ1-1, with 10 positions matching TRBD1. Germline assignment: CDR1 SGHTA and CDR2 FQGTGA. There are 15 residues in the CDR3. Unmatched junction bases numbered 14, after V lost 5 bases and J lost 11 bases.

The chain joins TRBV6-6 to TRBJ2-7, with 9 bases matching TRBD2. The V gene's germline CDR1 is MNHNY and CDR2 SVGAGI (reference sequence). V lost 7 bases, J lost 3 bases, and 4 bases stayed unmatched. CDR3 length equals 13 residues. This chain's CDR3 is CASMRRGGYEQYF. The DNA for the CDR3 is TGTGCCAGCATGCGGCGGGGGGGCTACGAGCAGTACTTC.

The rearrangement links TRBV2 to TRBJ1-4; D is possibly TRBD1 (5 bases). CDR1 is SNHLY, CDR2 FYNNEI, per germline. The CDR3 consists of 15 residues. Trimming cost V 6 bases and J 4 bases, with 15 bases left between them. CDR3 amino acids: CASSPRGHVNEKLFF. The CDR3 nucleotides are TGTGCCAGCAGCCCCCGCGGACATGTTAATGAAAAACTGTTTTTT.

This clone was picked up a small number of times. The chain carries TRBV5-1 and TRBJ2-2, with a possible D match to TRBD1 (6 bases). V was cut by 4 bases and J by 0 bases, with 10 bases left in between. The germline V gene encodes CDR1 SGHRS and CDR2 YFSETQ. The CDR3 extends over 15 amino acids. The CDR3 DNA follows: TGCGCCAGCAGCGAGGGACAAACGAACACCGGGGAGCTGTTTTTT. As protein: CASSEGQTNTGELFF.

The chain links TRBV18 to TRBJ2-3; D not resolved. Germline CDR1 is KGHSH and CDR2 is LQKENI. Trimming took 4 bases from V and 2 from J, leaving 10 bases between them. The CDR3 has 14 amino acids. In nucleotides, the CDR3 is TGTGCCAGCTCACGACTTTCCACCACAGATACGCAGTATTTT. Protein: CASSRLSTTDTQYF.